The rows below give T cell receptor beta chains drawn from one sample of a study of cytomegalovirus exposure and HLA in healthy donors. Libraries were prepared by immunoSEQ multiplex PCR; TCRdb keeps only in-frame clonotypes and omits some of them. The data contain about 130,000 clones, around 71% of them singletons. Material: PBMCs. Receptors were obtained from an older woman in good health and CMV-seropositive. CDR3s include the opening cysteine and the closing phenylalanine or tryptophan. D genes are given only for firm matches. Part of the rows lack a size; the others show once, few, many or a class for expanded clones.

v_call	d_call	j_call	clone_size	cdr3_nt	cdr3_aa
TRBV4-1	.	TRBJ1-5	once	TGCGCCAGCAGCCCTACAGGGCCCAATCAGCCCCAGCATTTT	CASSPTGPNQPQHF
TRBV6-5	TRBD1	TRBJ1-5	.	TGTGCCAGCAGTTACTCGACGACAGGGTGGGGGCCCCAGCATTTT	CASSYSTTGWGPQHF
TRBV29-1	TRBD1	TRBJ1-2	.	TGCAGCGTGTCCGGGACAGGAGGGTCCTATGGCTACACCTTC	CSVSGTGGSYGYTF
TRBV19	TRBD1	TRBJ1-5	.	TGTGCCAGTACCAAACAGGGGGGTCAGCCCCAGCATTTT	CASTKQGGQPQHF
TRBV18	.	TRBJ1-2	.	TGTGCCAGCTCAACAGCAGGGGATGGCTACACCTTC	CASSTAGDGYTF
TRBV11-2	.	TRBJ2-7	.	TGTGCCAGCAGCTTCCCTATCCTTAGTCCCTCCTACGAGCAGTACTTC	CASSFPILSPSYEQYF
TRBV18	TRBD1	TRBJ2-1	once	TGTGCCAGCTCACCACTAGGACAGGGGGCGGTCAGTGAGCAGTTCTTC	CASSPLGQGAVSEQFF
TRBV19	.	TRBJ2-7	few	TGTGCCAGTAACGACAGGAGCTCCTACGAGCAGTACTTC	CASNDRSSYEQYF
TRBV18	TRBD1	TRBJ1-5	.	TGTGCCAGCTCACCGATACCTCCGGGACAGGGGGTTGGCAATCAGCCCCAGCATTTT	CASSPIPPGQGVGNQPQHF
TRBV19	.	TRBJ2-7	.	TGTGCCAGTAGTATAGTATCCGGGATAGGCAACGAGCAGTACTTC	CASSIVSGIGNEQYF
TRBV6-1	TRBD1	TRBJ1-2	.	TGTGCCAGCAGTGGCGGGACAGTGGGACTCGACTATGGCTACACCTTC	CASSGGTVGLDYGYTF
TRBV2	.	TRBJ1-1	many	TGTGCCACCCTTCCGAACACTGAAGCTTTCTTT	CATLPNTEAFF
TRBV6-1	TRBD1	TRBJ2-3	.	TGTGCCAGCAGTGAAGACCCGTCGACAGGGGTAGGGACAGATACGCAGTATTTT	CASSEDPSTGVGTDTQYF
TRBV15	.	TRBJ1-1	few	TGTGCCACCAGCAGAGAACAGGGCAACACTGAAGCTTTCTTT	CATSREQGNTEAFF
TRBV27	.	TRBJ1-1	.	TGTGCCAGCAGCCTGCTAACCGACGGAGCGAGGGCTTTCTTT	CASSLLTDGARAFF
TRBV11-2	.	TRBJ2-3	.	TGTGCCAGCAGCTTCCCGGGACTTAGCACAGATACGCAGTATTTT	CASSFPGLSTDTQYF
TRBV5-5	TRBD1	TRBJ2-2	.	TGTGCCAGCAGCTTCGGGACAGGGGTCGGGGAGCTGTTTTTT	CASSFGTGVGELFF
TRBV5-4	.	TRBJ1-1	.	TGTGCCAGCAGCTTGGGGAGGGAGACTGAAGCTTTCTTT	CASSLGRETEAFF
TRBV6-6	TRBD1	TRBJ1-3	.	TGTGCCAGCAGTCCTTCGGGACAGTTGGACACCATATATTTT	CASSPSGQLDTIYF
TRBV6-5	TRBD1	TRBJ1-1	.	TGTGCCAGCAGTTACTCGACAGGGTATGAAGCTTTCTTT	CASSYSTGYEAFF
TRBV2	TRBD1	TRBJ2-1	.	TGTGCCAGCACCGGACAGGGGGGAGTTGGTGAGCAGTTCTTC	CASTGQGGVGEQFF
TRBV4-1	.	TRBJ1-4	.	TGCGCCAGCAGCCAGGACTTTACTGCAACTAATGAAAAACTGTTTTTT	CASSQDFTATNEKLFF
TRBV28	.	TRBJ1-3	once	TGTGCCAGCAGTACGCCCTTCCGGGACACTGGGTCCCCTGGAAACACCATATATTTT	CASSTPFRDTGSPGNTIYF
TRBV2	TRBD1	TRBJ1-2	.	TGTGCCAGCAGTGAACGAGGACAGGGTGATGGCTACACCTTC	CASSERGQGDGYTF
TRBV19	.	TRBJ2-2	.	TGTGCCAGTAGTATGGGGGCTTCCACCGGGGAGCTGTTTTTT	CASSMGASTGELFF
TRBV10-3	TRBD2	TRBJ2-6	.	TGTGCCATCAGCGGGGAGGGGTCTGGGGCCAACGTCCTGACTTTC	CAISGEGSGANVLTF
TRBV9	TRBD1	TRBJ1-1	.	TGTGCCAGCAGCGCCCTGACAGGGCAGGGGACTGAAGCTTTCTTT	CASSALTGQGTEAFF
TRBV4-1	.	TRBJ2-6	few	TGCGCCAGCAGCCTTGCGCGGGCCGGGGCCAACGTCCTGACTTTC	CASSLARAGANVLTF
TRBV19	.	TRBJ1-6	.	TGTGCCAGTAGTTTAGGCCAGGGTCAATCACCCCTCCACTTT	CASSLGQGQSPLHF
TRBV7-9	.	TRBJ1-1	.	TGTTCCAGCAGCTTAGCCGGTGGCAGGGGTATGAACACTGAAGCTTTCTTT	CSSSLAGGRGMNTEAFF
TRBV15	TRBD2	TRBJ2-5	.	TGTGCCACCAGCAGAGATCGAACTAGCGGGGGGCAAGAGACCCAGTACTTC	CATSRDRTSGGQETQYF
TRBV7-3	.	TRBJ2-2	.	TGTGCCAGCAGCTTAACACGGGACACCGGGGAGCTGTTTTTT	CASSLTRDTGELFF
TRBV9	.	TRBJ2-6	once	TGTGCCAGCAGCGGGAGTACGACTGGGGCCAACGTCCTGACTTTC	CASSGSTTGANVLTF
TRBV6-5	TRBD1	TRBJ1-2	.	TGTGCCAGCAGTTACTCGGAGGGGGCAGGATATGGCTACACCTTC	CASSYSEGAGYGYTF
TRBV7-9	TRBD1	TRBJ1-4	.	TGTGCCGTGGAACAGGGGAATGAAAAACTGTTTTTT	CAVEQGNEKLFF
TRBV6-5	TRBD1	TRBJ1-2	.	TGTGCCACCCAGTGGGGGACAGCTAACTATGGCTACACCTTC	CATQWGTANYGYTF
TRBV5-4	TRBD2	TRBJ2-5	.	TGTGCCAGCAGCACGGGACTAGCGGGGGGAGAGACCCAGTACTTC	CASSTGLAGGETQYF
TRBV2	TRBD1	TRBJ1-6	.	TGTGCCAGCAAAGGACAGGGTTTGAATTCACCCCTCCACTTT	CASKGQGLNSPLHF
TRBV6-5	.	TRBJ2-7	.	TGTGCCAGCAGTTACTCGATCCCAGGGGGGAACGAGCAGTACTTC	CASSYSIPGGNEQYF
TRBV27	.	TRBJ1-1	.	TGTGCCAGCAGTTTACGTGGAGGGTGGGTGAACACTGAAGCTTTCTTT	CASSLRGGWVNTEAFF
TRBV5-1	.	TRBJ1-6	.	TGCGCCAGCAGCTCCTGGGAGACCCGAGCACCCCTCCACTTT	CASSSWETRAPLHF
TRBV7-3	TRBD1	TRBJ2-2	.	TGTGCCAGCAGCTTAACGGGGACAGGGGGCGGAACCGGGGAGCTGTTTTTT	CASSLTGTGGGTGELFF
TRBV7-2	.	TRBJ2-2	.	TGTGCCAGCAGCTTACTGGCAGTTACCGGGGAGCTGTTTTTT	CASSLLAVTGELFF
TRBV6-5	TRBD2	TRBJ2-1	once	TGTGCCAGCAGTTACCCTAGGACTAGCGGCAATGAGCAGTTCTTC	CASSYPRTSGNEQFF
TRBV6-1	TRBD1	TRBJ1-2	.	TGTGCCAGCAGTCGACAGGGTGGTAGGGAGGGCTACACCTTC	CASSRQGGREGYTF
TRBV21-1	.	TRBJ2-3	.	TGTGCCAGCAGCATCTTAGGGCGGGGGGGCCGACCCTCAAACACAGATACGCAGTATTTT	CASSILGRGGRPSNTDTQYF
TRBV5-6	TRBD1	TRBJ2-7	.	TGTGCCAGCAGCTCGACAGGGGCTAACTACGAGCAGTACTTC	CASSSTGANYEQYF
TRBV9	TRBD2	TRBJ2-1	.	TGTGCCAGCACCGTGACTAGCGGGGGGGACAATGAGCAGTTCTTC	CASTVTSGGDNEQFF